The 22 T cell receptor beta chains listed next were all sequenced from one sample in a study of cytomegalovirus exposure and HLA in healthy donors. Amplification used 60 Vbeta primers and 13 Jbeta primers. Here immunoSEQ multiplex PCR was the method, and the copy in TCRdb shows in-frame clones only, minus some. The data contain approximately 160,000 clones, roughly three quarters of them seen just once; the ten biggest clones take up roughly 7.3%. Sequenced input: PBMCs. The receptors were gathered from a male donor in good health and CMV-seropositive.

This clone was detected only once. The rearrangement links TRBV5-8 to TRBJ1-5, with D unclear. The CDR3 extends over 11 amino acids. The V and J ends lost 4 bases and 9 bases respectively, with 8 bases between them. Germline lookup yields CDR1 SGHTS and CDR2 YDEGEE. The CDR3 DNA follows: TGTGCCAGCAGCCTTGGAGGGCCCCAGCATTTT. Its translation is CASSLGGPQHF.

This rearrangement joins TRBV5-4 to TRBJ2-3, with 9 bases lining up with TRBD1. Germline values: CDR1 SGHNT, CDR2 YYREEE (reference sequence). Losses at the gene ends were 3 bases for V and 3 bases for J; bases not matched to a gene: 2. CDR3 length: 14 residues. This chain's CDR3 is CASSWDRVTDTQYF. The DNA of the CDR3 is TGTGCCAGCAGCTGGGACAGGGTGACAGATACGCAGTATTTT.

The chain joins TRBV5-4 to TRBJ2-1, with 9 bases identical to TRBD2. Germline V lookup: CDR1 SGHNT, CDR2 YYREEE (reference sequence). J lost 8 bases, V lost 4 bases, and 10 bases had no gene match. The CDR3 length is 15 residues. DNA of the CDR3: TGTGCCAGCAGCAACGATGGCGGGGGGGCCCATGAGCAGTTCTTC. Translating it yields CASSNDGGGAHEQFF.

This chain links TRBV6-6 with TRBJ1-5, with TRBD1 matching 11 bases. CDR3 length equals 15 residues. The V gene's germline CDR1 is MNHNY and CDR2 SVGAGI (reference sequence). The J segment lost 6 bases and the V segment lost 6 bases, leaving 7 bases of the junction unmatched. The CDR3 DNA is TGTGCCAGCAGCTCGGGACAGGGGGACGGTCAGCCCCAGCATTTT. Its translation is CASSSGQGDGQPQHF.

This chain connects TRBV6-1 to TRBJ2-5; perhaps TRBD2 as D (6 bases). The CDR3 length is 12 residues. Germline assignment: CDR1 MNHNS and CDR2 SASEGT. Trimming left V 3 bases short and J 9 bases short, with 11 bases between. Written as DNA, the CDR3 is TGTGCCAGCAGTGATCCCTGGGGGGCCCAGTACTTC. It specifies CASSDPWGAQYF.

This rearrangement joins TRBV11-2 to TRBJ1-1, with 8 bases fitting TRBD1. J lost 7 bases, V lost 5 bases, and 6 bases had no gene match. The CDR3 is made up of 13 amino acids. Germline loops: CDR1 SGHAT, CDR2 FQNNGV. The CDR3 DNA sequence: TGTGCCAGCAGCACCGGGACAGGCCTTGAAGCTTTCTTT. It specifies CASSTGTGLEAFF.

CDR3 sequence: CASSLKPGSYGYTF. CDR3 in DNA: TGTGCCAGCAGCTTGAAACCGGGTTCCTATGGCTACACCTTC. The gene calls are TRBV5-6 and TRBJ1-2; unclear D gene. The CDR3 sequence is 14 residues long. Trimming cost V 1 base and J 4 bases, with 11 bases left between them. The germline V gene encodes CDR1 SGHDT and CDR2 YYEEEE. Full variable domain (outside the CDR3, taken from reference TRBV5-6 and TRBJ1-2): DAGVTQSPTHLIKTRGQQVTLRCSPKSGHDTVSWYQQALGQGPQFIFQYYEEEERQRGNFPDRFSGHQFPNYSSELNVNALLLGDSALYLCASSLKPGSYGYTFGSGTRLTVV.

V and J are TRBV19 and TRBJ2-7; 11 bases fit TRBD1. The CDR3 loop spans 15 amino acids. V lost 7 bases, J lost 0 bases, and 5 bases stayed unmatched. In germline, CDR1 is LNHDA, CDR2 SQIVND (reference sequence). The CDR3 nucleotides are TGTGCCAGTAACCCGGGGACAGGGGGCTCCTACGAGCAGTACTTC. Its protein product is CASNPGTGGSYEQYF.

The gene calls are TRBV15 and TRBJ1-5; 7 bases are a match to TRBD1. Germline CDR1 LNHNV, CDR2 YYDKDF (reference sequence). The length of the CDR3 is 15 residues. Trimming removed 1 base from V and 4 bases from J; junction bases left unmatched: 4. The CDR3 loop is CATSRGPGQNQPQHF. CDR3 bases: TGTGCCACCAGCAGAGGCCCGGGACAGAATCAGCCCCAGCATTTT.

The V call is TRBV9, the J call TRBJ1-1; D is perhaps TRBD1 (5 bases). The CDR3 is made up of 15 amino acids. CDR1 and CDR2 (germline): SGDLS, YYNGEE. Between the trimmed V and J ends, which lost 3 bases and 10 bases, there was a span of 22 bases. CDR3 nucleotides: TGTGCCAGCAGCGCTGGGGGAGGGTTCTCCCTCGGAGCTTTCTTT. It translates to CASSAGGGFSLGAFF.

In regard to this clone: This sample also contains other DNA sequences that code for the same CDR3. The chain couples TRBV19 to TRBJ1-1; the D gene is possibly TRBD1 (5 bases). Germline CDR1 reads LNHDA; CDR2 reads SQIVND (reference sequence). The CDR3 spans 11 residues. The ends were cut back, 7 bases at V and 11 bases at J, with 14 bases in the middle. The CDR3 DNA reads TGTGCCAGTAATGACGCCCGGGGGGCTTTCTTT. It yields the protein CASNDARGAFF.

The V call is TRBV29-1, the J call TRBJ1-6; D might be TRBD1 (5 bases). Germline-derived CDR1 and CDR2 are SQVTM and ANQGSEA. The V end lost 3 bases, the J end lost 0 bases, and 9 bases lay between the germline ends. There are 15 residues in the CDR3. The CDR3 reads CSVDGGSSYNSPLHF. As DNA, the CDR3 is TGCAGCGTTGATGGGGGGAGCTCCTATAATTCACCCCTCCACTTT.

J is TRBJ2-3 and V is TRBV30; 9 bases agree with TRBD2. The CDR3 length is 13 residues. Germline V gene data show CDR1 as GTSNPN and CDR2 as SVGIG (reference sequence). Losses at the gene ends were 5 bases for V and 4 bases for J; bases not matched to a gene: 4. CDR3 protein: CAWGRGGADTQYF. The CDR3, as DNA: TGTGCCTGGGGGCGGGGGGGCGCAGATACGCAGTATTTT.

The rearrangement links TRBV7-9 to TRBJ1-2, with D maybe TRBD1 (5 bases). There are 14 residues in the CDR3. Trimming shortened V by 2 bases and J by 8 bases, and 15 bases separated the two germline ends. CDR1 SEHNR and CDR2 FQNEAQ come from the germline V gene (reference sequence). The chain's CDR3 is CASSLRQGLGGYTF. The DNA for the CDR3 is TGTGCCAGCAGCTTAAGGCAGGGACTGGGGGGCTACACCTTC.

The V call is TRBV2, the J call TRBJ2-3; perhaps TRBD2 as D (6 bases). Germline values: CDR1 SNHLY, CDR2 FYNNEI. The CDR3 sequence is 13 residues long. V was clipped by 8 bases and J by 2 bases, with 11 bases between them. The CDR3: CASLAGTTDTQYF. CDR3 DNA: TGTGCCAGCTTGGCGGGGACCACAGATACGCAGTATTTT. Full variable domain (outside the CDR3, taken from reference TRBV2 and TRBJ2-3): EPEVTQTPSHQVTQMGQEVILRCVPISNHLYFYWYRQILGQKVEFLVSFYNNEISEKSEIFDDQFSVERPDGSNFTLKIRSTKLEDSAMYFCASLAGTTDTQYFGPGTRLTVL.

This chain links TRBV10-2 with TRBJ1-6; D not resolved. Germline CDR1 is WSHSY and CDR2 is SAAADI. With 2 bases removed from V and 0 bases from J, the gap between germline ends came to 8 bases. The CDR3 has 16 residues. CDR3 residues: CASSESRDSYNSPLHF. The CDR3, as DNA: TGCGCCAGCAGTGAGAGCCGGGACTCCTATAATTCACCCCTCCACTTT.

This clone has more than one count but fewer than ten. The chain has TRBV6-7 and TRBJ1-1; TRBD1 might be the D (5 bases). TRBV6-7 is an ORF, and what it does is uncertain. Trimming left V 11 bases short and J 6 bases short, with 19 bases between. This CDR3 is 13 amino acids long. The CDR3 DNA sequence: TGTGCCCCTCGTGGGCCGAAAGGGGCTGAAGCTTTCTTT. As protein: CAPRGPKGAEAFF.

The chain couples TRBV30 to TRBJ1-1; 7 bases line up with TRBD1. The CDR3 is 16 residues long. The germline CDR1 and CDR2 sequences are GTSNPN and SVGIG (reference sequence). V trimming: 0 bases; J trimming: 0 bases; junction bases outside the gene matches: 7. This CDR3 is CAWSVPRTGMNTEAFF. CDR3 nucleotides: TGTGCCTGGAGTGTACCCCGGACAGGAATGAACACTGAAGCTTTCTTT.

This clone was found once. CDR3 nucleotide sequence: TGCGCCAGCAGATCCGGACAGGGGTCCTACAATGAGCAGTTCTTC. Its protein product is CASRSGQGSYNEQFF. The rearrangement joins TRBV5-1 to TRBJ2-1, with TRBD1 identical over 9 bases. Looked up from germline, CDR1 is SGHRS and CDR2 is YFSETQ. This CDR3 has 15 amino acids. Losses at the gene ends were 5 bases for V and 1 base for J; bases not matched to a gene: 4.

Notes on this clone: One end of the junction does not line up with germline, which may come from a read error. The CDR3 DNA is TGTTCCAGCAGCTTAGACAGGGGCAGGGACACTGAAGCTTTCTTT. Translated, it gives CSSSLDRGRDTEAFF. This rearrangement joins TRBV7-9 to TRBJ1-1; the match to TRBD1 covers 8 bases. Germline CDR1 reads SEHNR; CDR2 reads FQNEAQ (reference sequence). This CDR3 has 15 amino acids.

The V and J genes are TRBV6-4 and TRBJ2-5; 12 bases are a match to TRBD1. Matching the DNA end better, TRBJ2-7 makes the J call doubtful. The germline V gene has CDR1 MRHNA and CDR2 SNTAGT. CDR3 size: 15 residues. In nucleotides, the CDR3 is TGTGCCAGCAGTGAGGGACAGGGGGCATCCTACGAGCAGTACTTC. Amino acids: CASSEGQGASYEQYF.

The chain carries TRBV9 and TRBJ2-1; 10 nucleotides align to TRBD2. CDR3 length equals 15 residues. The germline CDR1 and CDR2 sequences are SGDLS and YYNGEE. Losses at the gene ends were 1 base for V and 5 bases for J; bases not matched to a gene: 3. The DNA of the CDR3 is TGTGCCAGCAGCGTAAGCGGGGGGGCCCACAATGAGCAGTTCTTC. Translating gives CASSVSGGAHNEQFF. Full variable domain (missing parts from reference TRBV9 and TRBJ2-1): DSGVTQTPKHLITATGQRVTLRCSPRSGDLSVYWYQQSLDQGLQFLIQYYNGEERAKGNILERFSAQQFPDLHSELNLSSLELGDSALYFCASSVSGGAHNEQFFGPGTRLTVL.